A selection of T cell receptor beta chains follows, all from one sample in a study of OX40 agonist ivuxolimab in advanced cancers. TCRdb's copy holds only in-frame clones and misses some; the assay was immunoSEQ multiplex PCR. In the table there are around 66,000 clones, around 86% of which are singletons. The material sequenced was CD4+ or CD8+ T cells sorted from blood, taken in a trial of the OX40 agonist ivuxolimab. These receptors came from an adult with an advanced solid tumor such as melanoma, head and neck, liver or kidney cancer. The CDR3 runs from the conserved cysteine through the conserved F or W. D genes are given only for firm matches. Rows give clone size only sometimes, using once, few, many, or a class for an expanded clone.

TRBJ2-1,once,-,TRBV19,CASSIRLLRARYNEQFF,TGTGCCAGTAGTATTAGGCTTTTGAGGGCCCGCTACAATGAGCAGTTCTTC
TRBJ1-2,-,TRBD1,TRBV6-5,CASRRDSNYGYTF,TGTGCCAGCAGAAGGGACAGTAACTATGGCTACACCTTC
TRBJ2-7,-,-,TRBV6-5,CASSEQGNEQYF,TGTGCCAGCAGTGAACAGGGAAACGAGCAGTACTTC
TRBJ2-1,-,-,TRBV11-2,CASSPQTHSYNEQFF,TGTGCCAGCAGCCCACAGACCCACTCCTACAATGAGCAGTTCTTC
TRBJ2-5,-,TRBD2,TRBV5-1,CASSTGLAGGRQETQYF,TGCGCCAGCAGCACGGGACTAGCGGGAGGGCGACAAGAGACCCAGTACTTC
TRBJ1-1,-,-,TRBV6-1,CAAQSRVVNTEAFF,TGTGCCGCCCAATCGAGGGTCGTCAACACTGAAGCTTTCTTT
TRBJ2-1,-,TRBD2,TRBV5-1,CASSASGSNNEQFF,TGCGCCAGCAGCGCTAGCGGGAGTAACAATGAGCAGTTCTTC
TRBJ2-1,-,-,TRBV4-1,CASSQDRWGNINNEQFF,TGCGCCAGCAGCCAAGATCGATGGGGCAACATAAACAATGAGCAGTTCTTC
TRBJ2-1,-,TRBD1,TRBV9,CASSVDGQGGEQFF,TGTGCCAGCAGCGTAGATGGACAGGGCGGTGAGCAGTTCTTC
TRBJ2-7,-,TRBD1,TRBV11-2,CASSQYRGTYEQYF,TGTGCCAGCAGCCAGTACAGGGGGACCTACGAGCAGTACTTC
TRBJ2-7,-,-,TRBV6-1,CASSGGGYEQYF,TGTGCCAGCAGTGGTGGGGGTTACGAGCAGTACTTC
TRBJ2-7,-,-,TRBV5-1,CASKPMEGPYEQYF,TGCGCCAGCAAACCTATGGAGGGCCCCTACGAGCAGTACTTC
TRBJ2-1,-,TRBD2,TRBV27,CASSLLAGGNEQFF,TGTGCCAGCAGTTTACTAGCGGGAGGCAATGAGCAGTTCTTC
TRBJ2-1,-,-,TRBV7-2,CASSLGFSYNEQFF,TGTGCCAGCAGCTTGGGATTTTCCTACAATGAGCAGTTCTTC
TRBJ2-5,-,-,TRBV14,CASSRGLGGQETQYF,TGTGCCAGCAGCCGGGGACTCGGGGGTCAAGAGACCCAGTACTTC
TRBJ2-2,-,-,TRBV4-1,CASSQSQGGTGELFF,TGCGCCAGCAGCCAAAGTCAGGGCGGGACCGGGGAGCTGTTTTTT
TRBJ2-7,-,-,TRBV6-6,CASSPDGAYEQYF,TGTGCCAGCAGCCCCGACGGGGCCTACGAGCAGTACTTC
TRBJ2-7,-,TRBD1,TRBV7-3,CASSFDRGERYEQYF,TGTGCCAGCAGCTTCGACAGGGGGGAACGCTACGAGCAGTACTTC
TRBJ2-7,-,TRBD2,TRBV11-3,CASSLGPGVQAGGATYEQYF,TGTGCCAGCAGCTTAGGCCCTGGCGTTCAAGCGGGAGGTGCTACCTACGAGCAGTACTTC
TRBJ2-2,-,-,TRBV6-5,CASSYSSGKNTGELFF,TGTGCCAGCAGTTACTCATCAGGGAAGAACACCGGGGAGCTGTTTTTT
TRBJ2-7,-,TRBD2,TRBV9,CASSAGSSGGSGEQYF,TGTGCCAGCAGCGCCGGATCCTCGGGAGGTAGCGGCGAGCAGTACTTC
TRBJ1-1,-,-,TRBV9,CASSVDVGVKAFF,TGTGCCAGCAGCGTAGACGTAGGGGTGAAAGCTTTCTTT
TRBJ1-1,-,-,TRBV20-1,CSAWGNTEAFF,TGCAGTGCTTGGGGGAACACTGAAGCTTTCTTT
TRBJ1-4,-,-,TRBV4-1,CASSQVPGNEKLFF,TGCGCCAGCAGCCAAGTCCCGGGCAATGAAAAACTGTTTTTT
TRBJ2-4,-,-,TRBV2,CASSEAWMVPKNIQYF,TGTGCCAGCAGTGAAGCGTGGATGGTCCCCAAAAACATTCAGTACTTC
TRBJ1-4,-,-,TRBV11-2,CASRTEFLGKLFF,TGTGCCAGCAGGACCGAGTTTCTCGGAAAACTGTTTTTT
TRBJ1-2,-,-,TRBV9,CASSAYRGASGYTF,TGTGCCAGCAGCGCCTACCGGGGGGCGAGTGGCTACACCTTC
TRBJ2-4,-,-,TRBV18,CASSSTGRVPIAKNIQYF,TGTGCCAGCTCGTCAACAGGGCGAGTACCGATAGCCAAAAACATTCAGTACTTC
TRBJ2-1,-,TRBD1,TRBV6-5,CASRTTGGQQFF,TGTGCCAGCAGAACCACAGGGGGTCAGCAGTTCTTC
TRBJ2-5,-,-,TRBV6-4,CATRTGPKETQYF,TGTGCCACCCGGACTGGGCCCAAAGAGACCCAGTACTTC
TRBJ2-5,-,-,TRBV12-5,CASVTGTSQETQYF,TGTGCTAGTGTCACCGGGACTTCCCAAGAGACCCAGTACTTC
TRBJ2-1,-,TRBD2,TRBV6-5,CASTWGLAGYNEQFF,TGTGCCAGCACTTGGGGACTAGCGGGATACAATGAGCAGTTCTTC
TRBJ2-1,once,TRBD1,TRBV29-1,CSSGQGSVYNEQFF,TGCAGCTCCGGACAGGGGTCGGTCTACAATGAGCAGTTCTTC
TRBJ2-1,-,-,TRBV11-3,CASSFPGSSYNEQFF,TGTGCCAGCAGCTTTCCCGGGAGTAGCTACAATGAGCAGTTCTTC
TRBJ2-6,-,-,TRBV18,CASSPPFGGTTFSGANVLTF,TGTGCCAGCTCACCACCTTTTGGGGGAACGACCTTCTCTGGGGCCAACGTCCTGACTTTC
TRBJ2-1,once,-,TRBV27,CASSRRLANNGDEQFF,TGTGCCAGCAGTCGCCGCCTCGCGAACAACGGGGATGAGCAGTTCTTC
TRBJ2-2,-,-,TRBV7-2,CASSLGLFGAGELFF,TGTGCCAGCAGCTTAGGGTTGTTCGGGGCCGGGGAGCTGTTTTTT
TRBJ2-1,few,-,TRBV7-9,CASSLEADTEQFF,TGTGCCAGCAGCTTAGAAGCAGATACTGAGCAGTTCTTC
TRBJ1-1,medium-sized,TRBD1,TRBV19,CASSRDRNTEAFF,TGTGCCAGTAGCCGGGACAGAAACACTGAAGCTTTCTTT
TRBJ2-3,once,-,TRBV9,CASSPRETGTDTQYF,TGTGCCAGCAGCCCCCGGGAGACGGGCACAGATACGCAGTATTTT
TRBJ2-5,once,-,TRBV7-2,CASSLSVSLETQYF,TGTGCCAGCAGCTTGTCTGTTAGTTTGGAGACCCAGTACTTC
TRBJ2-7,-,-,TRBV6-1,CASSVSQPGSYEQYF,TGTGCCAGCAGTGTTTCGCAGCCGGGCTCCTACGAGCAGTACTTC
TRBJ2-3,few,TRBD2,TRBV2,CASRRTSGRRADTQYF,TGTGCCAGCAGGAGGACTAGCGGGAGGAGGGCAGATACGCAGTATTTT
TRBJ2-1,-,-,TRBV19,CASRVYNEQFF,TGTGCCAGCCGGGTCTACAATGAGCAGTTCTTC
TRBJ1-4,-,-,TRBV2,CASRFEGFDEKLFF,TGTGCCAGCAGGTTCGAGGGCTTCGATGAAAAACTGTTTTTT
TRBJ2-3,-,TRBD1,TRBV5-1,CASSKRTGGGDTQYF,TGCGCCAGCAGCAAGAGGACAGGTGGGGGAGATACGCAGTATTTT
TRBJ2-1,-,TRBD2,TRBV11-3,CASSFQRGNEQFF,TGTGCCAGCAGCTTCCAGCGGGGCAATGAGCAGTTCTTC
TRBJ1-4,-,TRBD1,TRBV2,CASSGTGVEKLFF,TGTGCCAGCAGCGGGACAGGGGTTGAAAAACTGTTTTTT
TRBJ1-5,-,-,TRBV7-8,CASSLDPNQPQHF,TGTGCCAGCAGCTTAGACCCCAATCAGCCCCAGCATTTT
TRBJ2-7,-,-,TRBV11-1,CASSPLPFAGYEQYF,TGTGCCAGCAGCCCACTCCCTTTTGCGGGGTACGAGCAGTACTTC
TRBJ1-2,-,-,TRBV6-4,CASSDSGAGNYGYTF,TGTGCCAGCAGTGACTCAGGGGCAGGGAACTATGGCTACACCTTC
TRBJ1-4,few,-,TRBV7-9,CASSLGTDNNEKLFF,TGTGCCAGCAGCTTAGGGACCGACAATAATGAAAAACTGTTTTTT
TRBJ1-2,-,TRBD1,TRBV6-1,CASSQHDRDLSGYTF,TGTGCCAGCAGCCAACACGACAGGGATTTAAGTGGCTACACCTTC
TRBJ1-3,-,-,TRBV19,CASSIRGTGNTIYF,TGTGCCAGTAGTATTCGGGGAACTGGAAACACCATATATTTT
TRBJ1-5,-,TRBD1,TRBV4-1,CASSEDGTGRSNQPQHF,TGCGCCAGCAGCGAGGACGGGACAGGGAGGAGCAATCAGCCCCAGCATTTT
TRBJ2-1,-,TRBD2,TRBV6-5,CASRLAGDPHREQFF,TGTGCCAGCAGACTAGCGGGGGATCCCCATCGGGAGCAGTTCTTC
TRBJ2-7,-,TRBD2,TRBV11-3,CASSLVRIAGVYEQYF,TGTGCCAGCAGCCTTGTCCGGATAGCGGGAGTCTACGAGCAGTACTTC
TRBJ1-2,few,-,TRBV6-5,CASSATGHYGYTF,TGTGCCAGCAGTGCGACAGGACACTATGGCTACACCTTC
TRBJ2-7,-,TRBD1,TRBV5-5,CASSLRTGSYEQYF,TGTGCCAGCAGCCTTCGGACAGGGTCCTACGAGCAGTACTTC